Sequencing of this T cell receptor (beta chain) was carried out in a study of long-term antiretroviral therapy in people with HIV. Study-level findings and limits: Whereas controls had wider CDR3 length ranges, HIV repertoires had narrower ones. Clones that had undergone expansion before ART dominated the repertoire at all time points.

As regards this clone: Its antigen is not known.

Samples were assayed with immunoSEQ v3.0 at survey level. The repertoire was sequenced with immunoSEQ multiplex PCR; TCRdb's copy has only in-frame clones and lacks some. The sample includes about 41,000 clones, about 95% of them seen just once. Trimming left V 9 bases short and J 4 bases short, with 15 bases between. The V gene's germline CDR1 is SNHLY and CDR2 FYNNEI. The CDR3 has 13 residues. Sequences were derived from unsorted PBMCs, sampled 9.2 years after starting antiretroviral therapy. V gene TRBV2 combines with J gene TRBJ1-2, with D tentatively TRBD1 (5 bases). This clonotype originated in a man aged 25-45 years with HIV. DNA of the CDR3: TGTGCCAGTATGCGACAGAGAGGCTATGGCTACACCTTC. Translating it yields CASMRQRGYGYTF.